What follows describes a single T cell receptor beta chain. The antigen this receptor binds is unknown. No qualities accompany the bases; no much larger clone lies one base away. This sample was taken from a study of a mutant IDH1 vaccine in newly diagnosed glioma (TCRdb year 2021). For context, the study as a whole: Patients received eight vaccinations in weeks 1, 3, 5, 7, 11, 15, 19 and 23, corresponding to visits V03 through V10. In the chemotherapy-containing groups, vaccination started alongside temozolomide cycles, whereas in patients who had radiotherapy alone it started 4-6 weeks after radiotherapy. Of the 25 to 35 treated patients, approximately 62% were male and 37.5% were female, and a mean age of around 40 years was recorded. Before enrollment, patients had received standard therapy of radiotherapy alone, temozolomide alone, or radiochemotherapy with temozolomide; most received the combination. Peripheral blood was drawn at six visits: V03 (baseline), V05, V07, V10, V12 and V13. For exploratory analyses, fewer than 30 treated patients had longitudinal TCRB deep sequencing done wherever samples were available.

V was cut back by 1 base and J by 0 bases, leaving a gap of 10 bases between them. CDR1 and CDR2 are drawn from the germline V gene (reference sequence): LNHDA, SQIVND. The CDR3 runs 16 residues from the cysteine to the phenylalanine. Solely the CDR3 DNA is kept, with 48 bases framed from the first base. Library preparation used the immunoSEQ multiplex PCR assay. Following the manufacturer's protocol, the hsTCRB Kit was used to amplify rearranged TCR beta chain sequences. Sequencing of TCRB libraries was carried out on an Illumina MiSeq. Per the original workflow: The proprietary platform of the kit vendor was used for demultiplexing, trimming and gene mapping. Entries here come from immuneACCESS through TCRdb and include only in-frame sequences with V and J called. Some clones fail to appear in such tables; in the studies checked, an unresolved V gene covers under half of the shortfall, and the cause of the remainder is unknown. Clone size and the V and J calls come from that table; the DNA yielded D and trimming. This sample gives some 120,000 clones in total; around 80% of them show up just once. The ten biggest clones cover 5.5% of the sample.

Per the publication, the time point label means: week 11, during vaccination. Every vaccine dose consisted of 300 ug of a 20-mer mutant IDH1 peptide in Montanide, administered subcutaneously together with topical imiquimod. All donors had newly diagnosed IDH1-mutant astrocytomas of WHO grade 3 or 4 that showed loss of nuclear ATRX. The samples were drawn from NOA16, a multicentre, single-arm, open-label phase I trial in Germany that tested a mutant IDH1 peptide vaccine in humans for the first time. The DNeasy Blood and Tissue Kit was used to extract genomic DNA from EDTA blood for TCRB sequencing. Study-wide findings and limitations: The authors noted that analyses of patient blood samples could not be reproduced because of sample limitations. Immune responses induced by the vaccine were seen in around 93% of patients across multiple MHC alleles. PBMC samples for TCRB deep sequencing were selected based on availability. Pseudoprogression appeared unrelated to alterations in the top peripheral T cell clonotypes detected by TCRB sequencing.

The sequence links TRBV19 to TRBJ2-1, and the D gene may be TRBD1, 6 bases matching. The clonotype comes from a man aged 35 to 55 with glioma. The material was PBMCs, obtained from a glioma patient whose treatment included an IDH1 peptide vaccine. Here is the DNA: TGTGCCAGTAGTATAGTGGGCAGGGGCTCCTACAATGAGCAGTTCTTC. Translated, it reads CASSIVGRGSYNEQFF.